A selection of T cell receptor beta chains follows, all from one sample in a study of CD8 T cells in Susac syndrome. In TCRdb, the immunoSEQ multiplex PCR reads were re-called with MiXCR into one record per CDR3 protein. This table holds some 77,000 distinct CDR3 sequences, 93% found once. The source material was CD4+ T cells from PBMCs. The origin of the receptors is a human donor with Susac syndrome. CDR3s include the opening cysteine and the closing phenylalanine or tryptophan. A D gene is named only where the DNA matches it firmly. Not all rows give a size; the values are once, few, many and, for expanded clones, a class.

once	.	TRBV4-1	TRBJ2-7	15	TGCGCCAGCAGCCAAGCAAGTCTCACGAACCACGAGCAGTACTTC	CASSQASLTNHEQYF
.	.	TRBV4-2	TRBJ1-1	15	TGTGCCAGCAGGAGAGTAGGGTCTCCGGCCACTGAAGCTTTCTTT	CASRRVGSPATEAFF
.	.	TRBV25-1	TRBJ1-6	15	TGTGCCAGCACATTTTCTGGCTCCTATAATTCACCCCTCCACTTT	CASTFSGSYNSPLHF
.	.	TRBV18	TRBJ2-7	13	TGTGCCAGCTCATATGAGGGGGTCTACGAGCAGTACTTC	CASSYEGVYEQYF
.	.	TRBV3-1	TRBJ1-6	13	TGTGCCAGCAGCCAAGATCGGGGCCCCCCCCTCCACTTT	CASSQDRGPPLHF
.	.	TRBV6-5	TRBJ2-3	14	TGTGCCAGCAGTTACAGGGGATCGGGAGATACGCAGTATTTT	CASSYRGSGDTQYF
.	TRBD1	TRBV29-1	TRBJ1-2	12	TGCAGCGTTATGGCAGGGGGTTATGGCTACACCTTC	CSVMAGGYGYTF
.	.	TRBV5-1	TRBJ2-7	14	TGCGCCAGCAGCTTGGCGGGGCAGGGCTACGAGCAGTACTTC	CASSLAGQGYEQYF
few	TRBD2	TRBV28	TRBJ2-7	14	TGTGCCAGCAGTTCTAGCGGGGGGGCCCACGAGCAGTACTTC	CASSSSGGAHEQYF
.	TRBD2	TRBV28	TRBJ2-7	13	TGTGCCAGCAGTCTAGCGGGGGTATACGAGCAGTACTTC	CASSLAGVYEQYF
.	.	TRBV6-6	TRBJ1-5	14	TGTGCCAGCAGTTACGGCGGGGGTGCTCAGCCCCAGCATTTT	CASSYGGGAQPQHF